The rows below give T cell receptor beta chains drawn from one sample of a study of cytomegalovirus exposure and HLA in healthy donors. The repertoire was sequenced with immunoSEQ multiplex PCR; TCRdb's copy has only in-frame clones and lacks some. Among fewer than 250,000 clones listed, approximately 82% were seen once. Sequenced input: PBMCs. The receptor source for this set is a man aged 18 to 29 in good health and CMV-seronegative. CDR3s include the opening cysteine and the closing phenylalanine or tryptophan. The D gene is left open where the match is weak. Clone size is not always given. Where it is, it says once, few, many or a class for expanded clones.

v_call	d_call	clone_size	j_call	cdr3_nt	cdr3_aa
TRBV6-1	TRBD2	once	TRBJ2-3	TGTGCCAGCAGTGAACTAGCGGGAGCAGATACGCAGTATTTT	CASSELAGADTQYF
TRBV28	.	.	TRBJ1-6	TGTGCCAGCTCCCTCTATAATTCACCCCTCCACTTT	CASSLYNSPLHF
TRBV27	TRBD2	.	TRBJ2-1	TGTGCCAGCAGCCCGGGGACTAGCGGCTACAATGAGCAGTTCTTC	CASSPGTSGYNEQFF
TRBV6-1	.	once	TRBJ2-7	TGTGCCAGCAGCGCCAACGCAGGGCTTTCCTACGAGCAGTACTTC	CASSANAGLSYEQYF
TRBV10-2	TRBD2	.	TRBJ2-1	TGCGCCAGCAGACCATCTAGCGGGATAAACAATGAGCAGTTCTTC	CASRPSSGINNEQFF
TRBV6-6	TRBD1	few	TRBJ2-7	TGTGCCAGCAGGACCTCCGCCGGGACAGGGGGCTACGAGCAGTACTTC	CASRTSAGTGGYEQYF
TRBV5-1	.	.	TRBJ1-6	TGCGCCAGCAGCTTGGATTCAGGGTTTCGTTCACCCCTCCACTTT	CASSLDSGFRSPLHF
TRBV6-4	.	once	TRBJ2-2	TGTGCCAGCAGACAGGGAGGGACCGGGGAGCTGTTTTTT	CASRQGGTGELFF
TRBV13	TRBD1	.	TRBJ1-2	TGTGCCAGCAGCTCGTTAACAGGGGAGAGGGATGGCTACACCTTC	CASSSLTGERDGYTF
TRBV18	.	.	TRBJ1-3	TGTGCCAGCTCACCAATAGTGGGCGGAAACACCATATATTTT	CASSPIVGGNTIYF
TRBV7-9	.	few	TRBJ2-5	TGTGCCAGCAGCTCAGGACAAGGGGAAACATCCAGACCGATTGAGACCCAGTACTTC	CASSSGQGETSRPIETQYF
TRBV28	.	.	TRBJ1-5	TGTGCCAGCGGGTTAACAGATTATGATCAGCCCCAGCATTTT	CASGLTDYDQPQHF
TRBV5-1	TRBD2	few	TRBJ2-6	TGCGCCAGCAGCGGGACTAGCGGGGGTTTATTATTTGGGGCCAACGTCCTGACTTTC	CASSGTSGGLLFGANVLTF
TRBV10-3	.	.	TRBJ1-2	TGTGCCATACCGGGGGGCGGGAAGGACGGACAACCCTATGGCTACACCTTC	CAIPGGGKDGQPYGYTF
TRBV10-3	.	few	TRBJ2-7	TGTGCCATCAGCGCTGACTCGACAGGCCCCTACGAGCAGTACTTC	CAISADSTGPYEQYF
TRBV4-1	.	.	TRBJ1-2	TGCGCCAGCAGCAAAGAAGGACGGGGGGACTATGGCTACACCTTC	CASSKEGRGDYGYTF
TRBV11-2	TRBD1	few	TRBJ1-3	TGTGCCAGCAGCCTGGGGACAGGGATATATTCTGGAAACACCATATATTTT	CASSLGTGIYSGNTIYF
TRBV6-5	TRBD1	.	TRBJ1-3	TGTGCCAGCAGAATCCAGGACAGGATCGAAACCATATATTTT	CASRIQDRIETIYF
TRBV27	TRBD2	.	TRBJ2-1	TGTGCCAGCATATCCGGGACTAATGGTTACAATGAGCAGTTCTTC	CASISGTNGYNEQFF
TRBV5-4	TRBD1	once	TRBJ2-7	TGTGCCAGCAGCTTTGTGGACAGGGGGTCTTACGAGCAGTACTTC	CASSFVDRGSYEQYF
TRBV30	.	few	TRBJ1-1	TGTGCCTGGAGTGTGGGGGGAGACACTGAAGCTTTCTTT	CAWSVGGDTEAFF
TRBV6-5	TRBD1	.	TRBJ2-5	TGTGCCAGCAGATACCACAGGGGTGGGGAGACCCAGTACTTC	CASRYHRGGETQYF
TRBV6-6	TRBD2	.	TRBJ2-7	TGTGCCAGCAGTTCGCCGGGACTAGCGGGAGCCTACGAGCAGTACTTC	CASSSPGLAGAYEQYF
TRBV7-2	.	.	TRBJ2-1	TGTGCCAGCAGCCCATCTAGTGGCAGGGTTTGGAATGAGCAGTTCTTC	CASSPSSGRVWNEQFF
TRBV14	TRBD1	.	TRBJ1-2	TGTGCCAGCAGCCAAGATCCCTTCAGGGGGACGGGTGGCTACACCTTC	CASSQDPFRGTGGYTF
TRBV25-1	TRBD2	.	TRBJ2-1	TGTGCCAGCAGTGAACTAGCGGGAGTCAACTACAATGAGCAGTTCTTC	CASSELAGVNYNEQFF
TRBV7-9	TRBD2	few	TRBJ2-7	TGTGCCAGCAGCCCGGGCGGGAGTGTTTACGAGCAGTACTTC	CASSPGGSVYEQYF
TRBV7-9	TRBD2	.	TRBJ2-7	TGTGCCAGCAGCTCCCGGAGTAGCGGGATGAACTCCTACGAGCAGTACTTC	CASSSRSSGMNSYEQYF
TRBV5-1	.	.	TRBJ2-6	TGCGCCAGCAGCTTGGCCGCGGTTCCATCATCTGGGGCCAACGTCCTGACTTTC	CASSLAAVPSSGANVLTF
TRBV18	TRBD1	.	TRBJ2-7	TGTGCCAGCTCACCACCGACAGGGAGCGAGCAGTACTTC	CASSPPTGSEQYF
TRBV6-4	.	.	TRBJ2-3	TGTGCCAGCAGTGACTCGAAGGTTCCGGGGGACGAACCTTGCACAGATACGCAGTATTTT	CASSDSKVPGDEPCTDTQYF
TRBV11-1	TRBD1	.	TRBJ1-1	TGTGCCAGCAGCCGGACAGGCACTGACACTGAAGCTTTCTTT	CASSRTGTDTEAFF
TRBV28	TRBD2	.	TRBJ2-7	TGTGCCAGCAGTTTCCCGACCGGGACTACCGAGCAGTACTTC	CASSFPTGTTEQYF
TRBV7-3	TRBD2	.	TRBJ2-1	TGTGCCAGCAGCTTAACGCTTGGGACTAGCAGGAATGAGCAGTTCTTC	CASSLTLGTSRNEQFF
TRBV6-1	TRBD2	few	TRBJ2-2	TGTGCCAGCAGTGGTGGGAGGGAGAACACCGGGGAGCTGTTTTTT	CASSGGRENTGELFF
TRBV28	.	.	TRBJ2-1	TGTGCCAGCAGTTCAATGGGGGGCAATGAGCAGTTCTTC	CASSSMGGNEQFF
TRBV30	.	.	TRBJ2-5	TGTGCCTGGAGTCCCGGCGGCAGGGTGAAGGACTTC	CAWSPGGRVKDF